The 8 T cell receptor beta chains given below trace back to one sample, sequenced in a study of T cells in Graves' hyperthyroidism and ophthalmopathy. TCR beta CDR3 regions were amplified from RNA transcripts. TCR CDR3 underwent first-round RT-PCR with the HTBI primer set. TCRdb redid the calling of the multiplex PCR reads with MiXCR, one entry per CDR3 protein. Here the sample spans about 290,000 distinct CDR3 sequences, roughly 13% being singletons. The sequencing sample was made of blood. The receptor source for this set is a woman aged 35 to 49 with Graves' hyperthyroidism.

This clonotype has at least ten counts. CDR3 nucleotide sequence: TGTGCCAGCAGTCCGGGACTAGCGAGTGAGCAGTACTTC. Amino acids: CASSPGLASEQYF. The chain employs TRBV2 and TRBJ2-7; TRBD2 matches at 10 bases. Germline V CDR1 and CDR2: SNHLY, FYNNEI. The trim removed 5 bases at V and 7 bases at J, leaving 5 bases unmatched. This CDR3 is built from 13 residues.

Details on this clonotype: A read error may be the cause here, since a much bigger clone is one base away. This chain's CDR3 is CASSPSPGVHEQYF. CDR3 DNA: TGTGCCAGCAGCCCATCACCGGGAGTTCATGAGCAGTACTTC. V gene TRBV7-6 combines with J gene TRBJ2-7; tentatively, D is TRBD2 (6 bases). The CDR3 totals 14 residues. V was trimmed by 5 bases and J by 7 bases, leaving 18 bases between them. The germline V gene encodes CDR1 SGHVS and CDR2 FNYEAQ.

This chain links TRBV5-4 with TRBJ2-1; tentatively, D is TRBD1 (5 bases). Germline V lookup: CDR1 SGHNT, CDR2 YYREEE (reference sequence). Trimming took off 4 bases at V and 7 bases at J, with 21 bases between the two ends. The CDR3 contains 16 residues. CDR3 DNA sequence: TGTGCCAGCAGCAGATTTACGGGTCAGGGCGAGAATGAGCAGTTCTTC. Translation: CASSRFTGQGENEQFF.

The V call is TRBV6-2 or TRBV6-3, the J call TRBJ1-2; D gene uncertain. V lost 0 bases and J lost 14, with 10 bases in between. Per the germline V gene, CDR1 is MNHEY and CDR2 is SVGEGT. The CDR3 is 11 residues long. The CDR3 sequence: CASSYSEGRTF. The CDR3 DNA reads as TGTGCCAGCAGTTACTCAGAGGGAAGAACCTTC.

The DNA for the CDR3 is TGTGCCAGCAGAATGGGGCGGGAAAGCTCCTACGAGCAGTACTTC. The encoded protein is CASRMGRESSYEQYF. V usage is TRBV5-4 and J usage is TRBJ2-7, with D maybe TRBD2 (6 bases). The CDR3 runs 15 residues. The germline CDR1 and CDR2 sequences are SGHNT and YYREEE (reference sequence). V was cut by 5 bases and J by 0 bases, with 15 bases left in between.

J is TRBJ2-7 and V is TRBV24-1; 8 bases agree with TRBD1. Germline assignment: CDR1 KGHDR and CDR2 SFDVKD. The CDR3 contains 16 residues. The V and J ends lost 5 bases and 0 bases, in that order; junction bases with no gene match: 8. CDR3 sequence reads: CATSGSSGTGSYEQYF. As DNA, the CDR3 is TGTGCCACCAGTGGAAGCTCCGGGACAGGCTCCTACGAGCAGTACTTC.

This clonotype was found many times. The chain employs TRBV13 and TRBJ1-6, with TRBD1 matching over 7 bases. With V trimmed by 5 bases and J by 0 bases, 7 bases remained unmatched. The CDR3 is 17 amino acids. Germline V gives CDR1 PRHDT, CDR2 FYEKMQ (reference sequence). CDR3 DNA sequence: TGTGCCAGCAGCCCTCGGGACAGATTCTCCTATAATTCACCCCTCCACTTT. It yields the protein CASSPRDRFSYNSPLHF.

This clonotype appeared many times. This chain uses TRBV28 with TRBJ2-1; either TRBD1 or TRBD2 may supply D (5 bases each). The CDR3 has 15 residues. V was shortened by 3 bases and J by 5 bases, with 14 bases between the two germline ends. Per germline, CDR1 MDHEN and CDR2 SYDVKM. The CDR3 sequence: CASSLILGVNNEQFF. CDR3 DNA: TGTGCCAGCAGTTTGATTTTGGGGGTCAACAATGAGCAGTTCTTC.